This entry is about one TCR beta chain. This specimen belongs to a study of blood T cell repertoires in COVID-19. Looking at the study overall: The cDNA or gDNA used as material had been derived from T cells, B-cell-depleted T cells, or PBMCs.

The germline CDR1 and CDR2 sequences are MGHRA and YSYEKL. The CDR3 length is 18 residues. V was shortened by 1 base and J by 3 bases, with 19 bases between the two germline ends. Original handling: Reference gene primer amplification yielded estimated nucleated cell counts. Generated by immunoSEQ multiplex PCR, the TCRdb table keeps only in-frame clones and is missing some. V, J and clone size are taken as reported in that table, and D and trimming were inferred from the DNA itself. The table has roughly 230,000 clones, roughly 90% seen once; the top ten hold around 3.7%. Participants spanned ages roughly 18 to 90 years and resided in about two dozen US areas.

Sequenced input: PBMCs or T cells enriched from blood (not recorded which). The rearrangement joins TRBV4-1 to TRBJ2-4; D possibly corresponds to TRBD2 (6 bases). The sequence came from a woman in her thirties with acute COVID-19. The CDR3 spells CASSQGGRGLWDKNIQYF. CDR3 sequence (DNA): TGCGCCAGCAGCCAAGGGGGTAGGGGACTTTGGGACAAAAACATTCAGTACTTC.